Shown below are 20 T cell receptor beta chains from a single sample sequenced in a study of identifying expanded T cells in peripheral blood. Sequencing used immunoSEQ multiplex PCR; TCRdb keeps in-frame clones, though not all of them. The table lists more than 75,000 clones, 88% of them singletons. Sequenced material: blood. The receptors stem from a person between 18 and 75 years old in good health.

The chain couples TRBV10-1 to TRBJ2-7, with D possibly being TRBD2 (7 bases). This CDR3 contains 15 residues. The V and J ends lost 0 bases and 1 base respectively, with 10 bases between them. Germline V gene data show CDR1 as WNHNN and CDR2 as SYGVQD (reference sequence). The CDR3 sequence is CASSESRGGSYEQYF. The CDR3 coding sequence is TGCGCCAGCAGTGAGTCGAGGGGGGGTTCCTACGAGCAGTACTTC.

The CDR3 sequence: CASSFVTGYNSPLHF. CDR3 nucleotides: TGTGCCAGCAGCTTCGTCACAGGCTATAATTCACCCCTCCACTTT. The V and J genes are TRBV7-9 and TRBJ1-6; perhaps TRBD1 as D (5 bases). Germline V gene sequence: CDR1 SEHNR, CDR2 FQNEAQ (reference sequence). V lost 3 bases and J lost 3, with 9 bases in between. This CDR3 has 15 residues.

This clone was picked up one time. The CDR3 loop is CASSRYYNEQFF. The CDR3 bases are TGTGCCAGCAGTCGATACTACAATGAGCAGTTCTTC. V and J are TRBV28 and TRBJ2-1; D gene unclear. Deletions cut 5 bases from V and 3 bases from J, with 5 bases between. The germline V gene encodes CDR1 MDHEN and CDR2 SYDVKM. The CDR3 is made up of 12 amino acids.

This clone has a single count. The genes are TRBV9 and TRBJ2-5, with TRBD2 matching 7 bases. The J segment lost 3 bases and the V segment lost 4 bases, leaving 3 bases of the junction unmatched. The CDR3 loop spans 13 amino acids. Germline lookup yields CDR1 SGDLS and CDR2 YYNGEE. The CDR3: CASSTGGKETQYF. The CDR3 DNA reads as TGTGCCAGCAGCACCGGGGGGAAAGAGACCCAGTACTTC.

CDR3 bases: TGTGCCAGCAGTTTAGATATGACCGTCTATGGCTACACCTTC. Translation: CASSLDMTVYGYTF. The rearrangement uses TRBV28 and TRBJ1-2; D ambiguous. Germline CDR1 is MDHEN and CDR2 is SYDVKM. The V end was cut by 2 bases, the J end by 4 bases, with 11 bases between. CDR3 length equals 14 residues.

The rearrangement joins TRBV30 to TRBJ2-1; tentative D call: TRBD2 (7 bases). Germline CDR1 reads GTSNPN; CDR2 reads SVGIG (reference sequence). Between the trimmed V and J ends, which lost 0 bases and 8 bases, there was a span of 17 bases. The CDR3 sequence is 15 residues long. CDR3 protein: CAWSVGRRGGHEQFF. As DNA, the CDR3 is TGTGCCTGGAGTGTTGGAAGGAGGGGGGGGCATGAGCAGTTCTTC.

This chain joins TRBV6-1 and TRBJ1-5; D is perhaps TRBD1 (6 bases). The CDR3 spans 15 residues. V lost 2 bases to trimming and J lost 9 bases, with 17 bases between them. In germline, CDR1 is MNHNS, CDR2 SASEGT. CDR3 residues: CASSENFEGGSPQHF. The CDR3 DNA reads as TGTGCCAGCAGTGAAAACTTCGAGGGGGGGTCGCCCCAGCATTTT.

The chain employs TRBV5-1 and TRBJ2-7; the match to TRBD1 covers 10 bases. V shed 4 bases, J shed 5 bases, and the junction held 12 bases outside the gene matches. Germline CDR1 reads SGHRS; CDR2 reads YFSETQ. This CDR3 spans 16 amino acids. This CDR3 reads CASSPRSLTGGHEQYF. The CDR3 nucleotides read TGCGCCAGCAGCCCGAGGTCTTTGACAGGGGGCCACGAGCAGTACTTC.

This clone was seen a single time. This chain uses TRBV29-1 with TRBJ2-7; TRBD2 agrees at 15 bases. V shed 7 bases, J shed 0 bases, and the junction held 7 bases outside the gene matches. Germline V gene data show CDR1 as SQVTM and CDR2 as ANQGSEA. The CDR3 has 16 amino acids. This chain's CDR3 is CSARTSGGADSYEQYF. The CDR3 region has the DNA TGCAGCGCCAGGACTAGCGGGGGGGCAGACTCCTACGAGCAGTACTTC.

This clone was observed once. This chain connects TRBV23-1 to TRBJ2-7; TRBD2 aligns across 14 bases. TRBV23-1 is noted as an ORF with a role that remains uncertain. The CDR3 contains 17 residues. The V and J ends lost 0 bases and 4 bases, in that order; junction bases with no gene match: 5. CDR3 in amino acids: CASSQSGLAGEKYEQYF. CDR3 bases: TGCGCCAGCAGTCAATCGGGACTAGCGGGAGAGAAGTACGAGCAGTACTTC.

The V and J genes are TRBV5-6 and TRBJ2-5, with 7 bases identical to TRBD2. This CDR3 is built from 16 residues. V dropped 1 base and J dropped 1; count of bases not matched to a gene: 7. The germline CDR1 and CDR2 sequences are SGHDT and YYEEEE. The DNA for the CDR3 is TGTGCCAGCAGCTTGTGGTCTAGCGGAATCCAAGAGACCCAGTACTTC. Translated, it gives CASSLWSSGIQETQYF.

V and J are TRBV6-5 and TRBJ2-1; D might be TRBD1 (6 bases). Deletions cut 2 bases from V and 5 bases from J, with 10 bases between. This CDR3 has 14 residues. Per the germline V gene, CDR1 is MNHEY and CDR2 is SVGAGI. For the CDR3, the DNA is TGTGCCAGCAGTTACGGGGGCCCAAACAATGAGCAGTTCTTC. This encodes CASSYGGPNNEQFF.

The chain combines TRBV4-2 with TRBJ2-1, with D possibly TRBD1 on 5 matching bases. Germline CDR1 is LGHNA and CDR2 is YNFKEQ. V was trimmed by 0 bases and J by 4 bases, leaving 7 bases between them. This CDR3 has 14 amino acids. This CDR3 reads CASSQDRGYNEQFF. The CDR3 nucleotides are TGTGCCAGCAGCCAAGATAGGGGATACAATGAGCAGTTCTTC.

This chain links TRBV19 with TRBJ1-5, with a tentative D call TRBD1 (5 bases). Germline CDR1 reads LNHDA; CDR2 reads SQIVND (reference sequence). CDR3 length: 16 amino acids. The V end was cut by 4 bases, the J end by 4 bases, with 17 bases between. The CDR3 nucleotides read TGTGCCAGTAGTAGCCACGGACCTGGGGGAAATCAGCCCCAGCATTTT. Translating gives CASSSHGPGGNQPQHF.

The chain couples TRBV5-1 to TRBJ2-7, with D perhaps given as TRBD1 or TRBD2 (5 bases each). The CDR3 has 17 amino acids. Germline V gene lookup returns CDR1 SGHRS and CDR2 YFSETQ. Between the trimmed V and J ends, which lost 4 bases and 0 bases, there was a span of 20 bases. As DNA, the CDR3 is TGCGCCAGCAGCCCAAAGCCCCGGGACGCCCTCTCCTACGAGCAGTACTTC. Translated: CASSPKPRDALSYEQYF. The full variable domain, its missing parts supplied by reference TRBV5-1 and TRBJ2-7, is KAGVTQTPRYLIKTRGQQVTLSCSPISGHRSVSWYQQTPGQGLQFLFEYFSETQRNKGNFPGRFSGRQFSNSRSEMNVSTLELGDSALYLCASSPKPRDALSYEQYFGPGTRLTVT.

This chain joins TRBV30 and TRBJ2-7; 7 bases are a match to TRBD2. The V gene's germline CDR1 is GTSNPN and CDR2 SVGIG (reference sequence). The V and J ends lost 3 bases and 2 bases, in that order; junction bases with no gene match: 1. The CDR3 runs 12 residues. The CDR3 DNA reads TGTGCCTGGAGGCGGGGGACCTACGAGCAGTACTTC. Its protein product is CAWRRGTYEQYF.

V and J are TRBV5-4 and TRBJ2-2; 8 bases are a match to TRBD1. Germline loops: CDR1 SGHNT, CDR2 YYREEE (reference sequence). After removal of 4 bases from V and 4 bases from J, the junction contained 6 bases not matched to a gene. The CDR3 extends over 15 amino acids. The CDR3 DNA is TGTGCCAGCAGCCACGACAGGGGTGTCACCGGGGAGCTGTTTTTT. Translating gives CASSHDRGVTGELFF.

This clone was detected only a few times. The chain carries TRBV18 and TRBJ2-7; 8 bases match TRBD2. The CDR3 runs 13 residues. Germline loops: CDR1 KGHSH, CDR2 LQKENI. V dropped 6 bases and J dropped 2; count of bases not matched to a gene: 3. The CDR3 is CASSPGLAYEQYF. CDR3 nucleotide sequence: TGTGCCAGCTCCCCGGGACTAGCCTACGAGCAGTACTTC.

V and J are TRBV11-1 and TRBJ1-1; D gene unclear. From germline, CDR1 is SGHAT and CDR2 FQDESV (reference sequence). Trimming removed 1 base at V and 0 bases at J, with 6 bases between. There are 14 residues in the CDR3. CDR3 coding DNA: TGTGCCAGCAGCTTAGGGCAGATGAACACTGAAGCTTTCTTT. It encodes CASSLGQMNTEAFF.

This clone was counted once. The rearrangement uses TRBV4-2 and TRBJ2-7, with 7 bases identical to TRBD1. Germline lookup yields CDR1 LGHNA and CDR2 YNFKEQ. V lost 3 bases, J lost 2 bases, and 7 bases stayed unmatched. CDR3 size: 15 residues. For the CDR3, the DNA is TGTGCCAGCAGCCATCGGGACAGCCCAGCCTACGAGCAGTACTTC. Translated, it gives CASSHRDSPAYEQYF.